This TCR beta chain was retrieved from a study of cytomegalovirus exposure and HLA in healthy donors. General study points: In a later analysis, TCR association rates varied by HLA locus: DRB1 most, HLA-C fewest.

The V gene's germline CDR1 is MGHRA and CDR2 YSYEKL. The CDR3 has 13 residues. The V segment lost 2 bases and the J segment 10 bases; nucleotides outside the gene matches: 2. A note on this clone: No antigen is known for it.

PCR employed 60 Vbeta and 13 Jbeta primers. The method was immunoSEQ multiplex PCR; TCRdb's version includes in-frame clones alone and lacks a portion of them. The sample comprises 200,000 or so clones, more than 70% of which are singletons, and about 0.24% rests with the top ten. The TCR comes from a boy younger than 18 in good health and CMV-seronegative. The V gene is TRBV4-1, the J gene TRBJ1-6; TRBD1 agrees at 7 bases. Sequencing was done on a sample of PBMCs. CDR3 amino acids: CASSQTGESPLHF. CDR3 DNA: TGCGCCAGCAGCCAAACAGGGGAATCACCCCTCCACTTT.